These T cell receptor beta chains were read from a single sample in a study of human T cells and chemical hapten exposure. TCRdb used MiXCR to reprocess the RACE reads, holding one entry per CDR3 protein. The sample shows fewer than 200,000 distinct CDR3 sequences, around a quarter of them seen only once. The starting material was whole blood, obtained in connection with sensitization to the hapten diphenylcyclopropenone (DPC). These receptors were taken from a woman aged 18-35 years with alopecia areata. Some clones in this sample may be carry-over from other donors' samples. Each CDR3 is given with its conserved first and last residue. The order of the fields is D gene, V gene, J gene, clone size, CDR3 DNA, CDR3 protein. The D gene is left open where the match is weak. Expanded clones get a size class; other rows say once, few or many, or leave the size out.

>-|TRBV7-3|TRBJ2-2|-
TGTGCCAGCAGCTTAACGTACCGGGCCGCTGAGGGCGGGGAGCTGTTTTTT
CASSLTYRAAEGGELFF
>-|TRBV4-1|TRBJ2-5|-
TGCGCCAGCAGCCAAGATGTTGCGGTATATGAGACCCAGTACTTC
CASSQDVAVYETQYF
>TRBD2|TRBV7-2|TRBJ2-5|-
TGTGCCAGCAGCGAACTAGCGGGACTCCAAGAGACCCAGTACTTC
CASSELAGLQETQYF
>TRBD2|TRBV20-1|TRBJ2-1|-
TGCAGTGCTCAGACTAGCGCAGCCTTGAATGAGCAGTTCTTC
CSAQTSAALNEQFF
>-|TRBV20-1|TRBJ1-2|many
TGCAGTGCCAATGCCCGGCAGGGGAGCTATGGCTACACCTTC
CSANARQGSYGYTF
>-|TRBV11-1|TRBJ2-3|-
TGTGCCAGCAGCTTCCTAGGGAACACAGATACGCAGTATTTT
CASSFLGNTDTQYF
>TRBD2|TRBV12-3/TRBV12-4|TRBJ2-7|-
TGTGCCAGCAGTTTTCCCGGGAGGTCAGCCGAGCAGTACTTC
CASSFPGRSAEQYF
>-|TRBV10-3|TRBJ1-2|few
TGTGCCATCAGTGAAAATCTCCAAACCAAGACAGACAATGGCTACACCTTC
CAISENLQTKTDNGYTF
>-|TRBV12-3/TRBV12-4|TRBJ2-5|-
TGTGCCAGCAGTTTAGAGGGGCAAGGCCTGGAGACCCAGTACTTC
CASSLEGQGLETQYF
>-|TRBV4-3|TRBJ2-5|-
TGCGCCAGCAGCCCCGAGAGGGGGGGGCCGGTACAAGAGACCCAGTACTTC
CASSPERGGPVQETQYF
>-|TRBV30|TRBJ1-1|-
TGTGCCTGGAGTGTATCGACAGGACTGAACACTGAAGCTTTCTTT
CAWSVSTGLNTEAFF
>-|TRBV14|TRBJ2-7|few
TGTGCCAGCAGCCAAGACGAGGGCCTCGAGCAGTACTTC
CASSQDEGLEQYF
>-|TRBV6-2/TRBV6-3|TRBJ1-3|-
TGTGCCAGCAGTTACCGCCGGGGAAACACCATATATTTT
CASSYRRGNTIYF
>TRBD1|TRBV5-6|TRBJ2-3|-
TGTGCCAGCAGCTCACGTCGGACAGGGAGAGATACGCAGTATTTT
CASSSRRTGRDTQYF
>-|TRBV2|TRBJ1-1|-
TGTGCCAGCCCCGGACTGGTCACTGAAGCTTTCTTT
CASPGLVTEAFF
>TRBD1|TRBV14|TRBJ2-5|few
TGTGCCAGCAGCCAAGATCCTCGCAGGGGGTCAGAGACCCAGTACTTC
CASSQDPRRGSETQYF
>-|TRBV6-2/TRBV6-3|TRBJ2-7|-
TGTGCCAGCACCGGTAGCTCCTACGAGCAGTACTTC
CASTGSSYEQYF
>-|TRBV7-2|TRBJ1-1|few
TGTGCCAGCAGCTGGCTGGCCCTAAACACTGAAGCTTTCTTT
CASSWLALNTEAFF
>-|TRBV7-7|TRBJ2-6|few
TGTGCTAGCAGCTTAGGTATCTCTGGGGCCAACGTCCTGACTTTC
CASSLGISGANVLTF
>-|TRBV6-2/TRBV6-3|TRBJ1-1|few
TGTGCCAGCAGTTACATCAGGGCGGACACTGAAGCTTTCTTT
CASSYIRADTEAFF
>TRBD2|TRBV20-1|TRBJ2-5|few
TGCAGTTTAGCGGGGGACCGAGTGGGGACCCAGTACTTC
CSLAGDRVGTQYF
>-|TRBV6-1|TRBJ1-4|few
TGTGCCAGCAGTATTACAGGGAATGAAAAACTGTTTTTT
CASSITGNEKLFF
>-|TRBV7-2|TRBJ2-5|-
TGTGCCAGCAGCCCAAACACGGGGAATATCGAGACCCAGTACTTC
CASSPNTGNIETQYF
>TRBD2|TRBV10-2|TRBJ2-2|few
TGCGCCAGCAGAGCGGGGGCGAACACCGGGGAGCTGTTTTTT
CASRAGANTGELFF
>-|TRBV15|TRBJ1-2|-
TGTGCCACCAGCTTGGGTGTGAGCTATGGCTACACCTTC
CATSLGVSYGYTF
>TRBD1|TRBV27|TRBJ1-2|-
TGTGCCAGCAGTCCGTGGACAGGGGAAACGGATGGCTACACCTTC
CASSPWTGETDGYTF
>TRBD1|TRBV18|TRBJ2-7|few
TGTGCCAGCTCCGCGTGGGACAGGGGTTTCCTCGGGCAGTACTTC
CASSAWDRGFLGQYF
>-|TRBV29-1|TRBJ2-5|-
TGCAGCGTTGAAGATGGGGGGACCCAGTACTTC
CSVEDGGTQYF
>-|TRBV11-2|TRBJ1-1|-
TGTGCCAGCAGCCCTAAGACGGCCCTGGAGGCTTTCTTT
CASSPKTALEAFF
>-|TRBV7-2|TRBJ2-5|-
TGTGCCAGCAGCTTAGGGAGGAGGGAGACCCAGTACTTC
CASSLGRRETQYF
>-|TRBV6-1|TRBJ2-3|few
TGTGCCAGCAGAAAAGCGGGTGGGACAGATACGCAGTATTTT
CASRKAGGTDTQYF
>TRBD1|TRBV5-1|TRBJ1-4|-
TGCGCCAGCAGCTTGGTTCCAGGGGGCGGTGAAAAACTGTTTTTT
CASSLVPGGGEKLFF
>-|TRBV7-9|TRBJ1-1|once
TGTGCCAGCAGCTTATTGGTCTCGATGACCATGAACACTGAAGCTTTCTTT
CASSLLVSMTMNTEAFF
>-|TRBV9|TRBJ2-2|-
TGTGCCAGCAGCGTAGGGGGAGGTCCCACCGGGGAGCTGTTTTTT
CASSVGGGPTGELFF
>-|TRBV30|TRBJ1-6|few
TGTGCCTGGAGTGTGGCAGGGAGTTACGTTTCACCCCTCCACTTT
CAWSVAGSYVSPLHF
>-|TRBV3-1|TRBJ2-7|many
TGTGCCAGCAGCCAAGATATGCGCCACGAGCAGTACTTC
CASSQDMRHEQYF
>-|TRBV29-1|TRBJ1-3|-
TGCAGCGCCCGGACACCCTCTGGAAACACCATATATTTT
CSARTPSGNTIYF
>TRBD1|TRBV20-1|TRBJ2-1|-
TGCAGTGCTAGGTATTACAAGGGACAGGACTACAATGAGCAGTTCTTC
CSARYYKGQDYNEQFF
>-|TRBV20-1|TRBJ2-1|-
TGCAGTGCTAGGAGCGGCAATGAGCAGTTCTTC
CSARSGNEQFF
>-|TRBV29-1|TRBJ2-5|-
TGCAGCGTTGAGATAGCCCAAGAGACCCAGTACTTC
CSVEIAQETQYF
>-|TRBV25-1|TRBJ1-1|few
TGTGCCAGCAGTGTGGTGAACACTGAAGCTTTCTTT
CASSVVNTEAFF
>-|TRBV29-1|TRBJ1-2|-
TGCAGCGTTGAAGGGCGCAGCCTAAGCCTGATGGGTGGCTACACCTTC
CSVEGRSLSLMGGYTF
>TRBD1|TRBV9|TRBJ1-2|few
TGTGCCAGCAGCGTAGGACAGGGGAAAGATGGCTATGGCTACACCTTC
CASSVGQGKDGYGYTF
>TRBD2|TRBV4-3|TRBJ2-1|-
TGCGCCAGCAGCCAAGTCCTCGGACTAGCGGCCGGCAATGAGCAGTTCTTC
CASSQVLGLAAGNEQFF
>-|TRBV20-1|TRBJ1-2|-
TGCAGTGCTAGAGCCTCCGCCGGCTATGGCTACACCTTC
CSARASAGYGYTF
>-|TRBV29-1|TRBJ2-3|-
TGCAGCGTTGTTCTCGGGGGCAGAGATACGCAGTATTTT
CSVVLGGRDTQYF